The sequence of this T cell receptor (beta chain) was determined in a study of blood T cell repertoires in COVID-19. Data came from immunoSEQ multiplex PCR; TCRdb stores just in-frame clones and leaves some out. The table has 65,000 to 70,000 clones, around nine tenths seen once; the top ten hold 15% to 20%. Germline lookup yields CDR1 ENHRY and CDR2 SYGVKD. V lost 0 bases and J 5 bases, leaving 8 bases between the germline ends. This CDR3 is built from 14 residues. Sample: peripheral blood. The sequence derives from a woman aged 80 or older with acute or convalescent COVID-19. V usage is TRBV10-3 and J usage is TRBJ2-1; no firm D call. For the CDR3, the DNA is TGTGCCATCAGTGAGTCCCACCAGGACAATGAGCAGTTCTTC. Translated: CAISESHQDNEQFF.